The 8 T cell receptor beta chains below were found in one sample sequenced in a study of regulatory T cells in long-lasting Graves disease. CDR3-region Arm-PCR and iRepertoire HTBI primers produced the TCR beta libraries. Each CDR3 protein is one row after TCRdb ran MiXCR on the multiplex PCR reads. In the table there are about 530,000 distinct CDR3 sequences, 15% to 20% of which are singletons. The sample's time point: newly diagnosed GD, antithyroid drugs for less than 3 months. The TCR library was made from RNA that had been extracted from PBMCs in TRIzol. These data were also filed under a second study, of T cells in Graves' hyperthyroidism and ophthalmopathy.

This sample comprised peripheral blood mononuclear cells (PBMCs), obtained at new diagnosis, from a patient treated with antithyroid drugs. The origin of the receptors is a woman aged 35 to 60 with Graves disease.

This clonotype was counted at least ten times. The chain has TRBV2 and TRBJ1-1; possibly TRBD1 for D (6 bases). V was trimmed by 5 bases and J by 0 bases, leaving 10 bases between them. The germline CDR1 and CDR2 sequences are SNHLY and FYNNEI. This CDR3 has 14 residues. CDR3 DNA: TGTGCCAGCAGTAAGGGGGGAATGAACACTGAAGCTTTCTTT. Its translation: CASSKGGMNTEAFF.

This clonotype was counted many times. The V call is TRBV27, the J call TRBJ1-2, with D uncertain. The V end lost 5 bases, the J end lost 6 bases, and 7 bases lay between the germline ends. CDR1 and CDR2 from the germline V gene are MNHEY and SMNVEV (reference sequence). This CDR3 has 11 residues. CDR3 DNA: TGTGCCAGCAGTGGCTGGGATGGCTACACCTTC. Translating it yields CASSGWDGYTF.

This chain joins TRBV19 and TRBJ1-1, with D maybe TRBD1 (6 bases). The V and J ends lost 5 bases and 1 base respectively, with 17 bases between them. Germline CDR1 is LNHDA and CDR2 is SQIVND (reference sequence). The length of the CDR3 is 16 residues. The DNA for the CDR3 is TGTGCCAGTAGTCCGCGGACAGAGGTTCGGAACACTGAAGCTTTCTTT. Translation gives CASSPRTEVRNTEAFF.

This clonotype was detected many times. The chain recombines TRBV19 with TRBJ1-5, with 7 positions matching TRBD1. The CDR3 sequence is 12 residues long. Germline trimming cut 6 bases from V and 6 bases from J; bases unmatched to any gene: 2. CDR1 is LNHDA and CDR2 is SQIVND in the germline V gene (reference sequence). The CDR3 DNA follows: TGTGCCAGTAGGACAGGGCTTCAGCCCCAGCATTTT. Its translation is CASRTGLQPQHF.

This clonotype was counted ten times or more. The CDR3 DNA reads as TGTGCCAGCAGTTACTCGTGGGGGGGACCATACAATGAGCAGTTCTTC. This codes for CASSYSWGGPYNEQFF. The chain carries TRBV6-5 and TRBJ2-1; 7 nucleotides align to TRBD2. Per the germline V gene, CDR1 is MNHEY and CDR2 is SVGAGI. V gave up 0 bases and J gave up 4 bases; unmatched junction bases: 6. This CDR3 has 16 residues.

Comments on this clonotype: It may be a read error: a sequence one base away is much more abundant. The missing conserved phenylalanine or tryptophan at the end of this CDR3 makes a read error likely. V gene TRBV12-3 or TRBV12-4 combines with J gene TRBJ2-2; the D is unclear. CDR3 length equals 15 residues. V dropped 5 bases and J dropped 1 base, with 11 bases sitting between them. The CDR3 sequence is CASSLTPKNTGELFS. DNA for the CDR3: TGTGCCAGCAGTCTCACTCCCAAGAACACCGGGGAGCTGTTTTCT.

This clonotype was counted ten times or more. This chain uses TRBV6-1 with TRBJ1-5; D is ambiguous. Germline values: CDR1 MNHNS, CDR2 SASEGT. The V end was cut by 2 bases, the J end by 4 bases, with 6 bases between. This CDR3 is built from 13 residues. The CDR3 spells CASSESPNQPQHF. The CDR3 DNA follows: TGTGCCAGCAGTGAATCCCCGAATCAGCCCCAGCATTTT.

At least ten counts were recorded for this clonotype. This chain links TRBV3-1 with TRBJ2-2; perhaps TRBD2 as D (6 bases). This CDR3 spans 16 amino acids. Germline assignment: CDR1 LGHDT and CDR2 YNNKEL (reference sequence). Between the trimmed V and J ends, which lost 5 bases and 8 bases, there was a span of 21 bases. The CDR3 DNA is TGTGCCAGCAGCACTCCGGGAACTAGCACTCCAGGGGAGCTGTTTTTT. Amino acid sequence: CASSTPGTSTPGELFF.